These T cell receptor beta chains were read from a single sample in a study of T cell repertoires in cytomegalovirus infection. In TCRdb, the reads were re-called with MiXCR into one record per CDR3 protein. The data hold fewer than 950,000 distinct CDR3 sequences, with roughly 33% observed a single time. Antigens of these TCRs are unknown. The source material was cultured CD8+ T cells from PBMCs, sampled from culture after CMV antigen stimulation. These receptors were collected from a human donor in good health (CMV status not recorded). Some clones in this sample may be carry-over from other donors' samples. CDR3s leave out the opening cysteine and the closing phenylalanine or tryptophan. Each record gives: V gene, D gene, clone size, J gene, CDR3 protein. D genes are given only for firm matches. Clone size is shown for a subset of rows, as once, few, many or a class of expanded clone.

v_call: TRBV19
d_call: .
clone_size: once
j_call: TRBJ1-1
cdr3_aa: ASFSTGTRAF

v_call: TRBV6-8
d_call: TRBD1
clone_size: once
j_call: TRBJ1-2
cdr3_aa: ASSGTGHFT

v_call: TRBV5-6
d_call: .
clone_size: few
j_call: TRBJ2-7
cdr3_aa: ASTQGGTEQY

v_call: TRBV5-1
d_call: .
clone_size: .
j_call: TRBJ1-6
cdr3_aa: ASSLEGRGYSYNSPLH

v_call: TRBV12-3/TRBV12-4
d_call: .
clone_size: few
j_call: TRBJ2-3
cdr3_aa: ASSNGPGHTTDTQY

v_call: TRBV20-1
d_call: .
clone_size: .
j_call: TRBJ2-5
cdr3_aa: SALNRGQWETQY

v_call: TRBV15
d_call: .
clone_size: few
j_call: TRBJ2-7
cdr3_aa: ATSRDSIYYEQY

v_call: TRBV2
d_call: .
clone_size: .
j_call: TRBJ1-3
cdr3_aa: ASSAQSSGNTIY

v_call: TRBV14
d_call: .
clone_size: once
j_call: TRBJ1-6
cdr3_aa: ASSQDRRYNSPLH

v_call: TRBV6-2/TRBV6-3
d_call: .
clone_size: few
j_call: TRBJ1-1
cdr3_aa: ASAGGWAAGNTEAF

v_call: TRBV5-1
d_call: TRBD2
clone_size: .
j_call: TRBJ2-3
cdr3_aa: ASSMGLAGITDTQY

v_call: TRBV12-3/TRBV12-4
d_call: .
clone_size: .
j_call: TRBJ2-3
cdr3_aa: ASLQVDTQY

v_call: TRBV7-9
d_call: .
clone_size: .
j_call: TRBJ1-5
cdr3_aa: ASSLASDQPQH

v_call: TRBV3-1
d_call: .
clone_size: once
j_call: TRBJ2-1
cdr3_aa: ASSQVKRHEQF

v_call: TRBV27
d_call: .
clone_size: few
j_call: TRBJ2-2
cdr3_aa: ASSLRIGNTGELF

v_call: TRBV27
d_call: TRBD2
clone_size: few
j_call: TRBJ2-5
cdr3_aa: ASSGTSGLETQY

v_call: TRBV7-2
d_call: .
clone_size: medium-sized
j_call: TRBJ2-2
cdr3_aa: ASSRGLHGGELF

v_call: TRBV6-1
d_call: TRBD1
clone_size: .
j_call: TRBJ1-1
cdr3_aa: ASSEQGGTEAF

v_call: TRBV10-1
d_call: TRBD2
clone_size: .
j_call: TRBJ2-1
cdr3_aa: ASRETSGGGNEQF

v_call: TRBV4-3
d_call: .
clone_size: .
j_call: TRBJ2-1
cdr3_aa: ASSQDGLDREQF

v_call: TRBV7-2
d_call: .
clone_size: many
j_call: TRBJ2-1
cdr3_aa: ASSALGGPYNEQF

v_call: TRBV20-1
d_call: TRBD1
clone_size: .
j_call: TRBJ1-2
cdr3_aa: SARDPGQGAGYGYT

v_call: TRBV10-3
d_call: .
clone_size: .
j_call: TRBJ2-1
cdr3_aa: AISESAQWAQF

v_call: TRBV7-3
d_call: .
clone_size: once
j_call: TRBJ2-6
cdr3_aa: ASSTGTTGANVLT

v_call: TRBV3-1
d_call: .
clone_size: few
j_call: TRBJ2-7
cdr3_aa: ASSQARQETYEQY

v_call: TRBV7-9
d_call: .
clone_size: many
j_call: TRBJ1-2
cdr3_aa: ASSSRPTNYGYT

v_call: TRBV12-3/TRBV12-4
d_call: TRBD2
clone_size: few
j_call: TRBJ2-1
cdr3_aa: ASSPTGTSGEGQF

v_call: TRBV7-8
d_call: .
clone_size: few
j_call: TRBJ2-7
cdr3_aa: ASSPGAEQY

v_call: TRBV29-1
d_call: .
clone_size: few
j_call: TRBJ1-2
cdr3_aa: SVDQGNYGYT

v_call: TRBV5-5
d_call: .
clone_size: .
j_call: TRBJ1-5
cdr3_aa: ASSPEGEYNQPQH

v_call: TRBV10-3
d_call: .
clone_size: few
j_call: TRBJ1-4
cdr3_aa: AISATDTTNEKLF

v_call: TRBV7-8
d_call: TRBD1
clone_size: few
j_call: TRBJ1-1
cdr3_aa: ASSSRTGGNTEAF

v_call: TRBV20-1
d_call: .
clone_size: .
j_call: TRBJ2-1
cdr3_aa: SAKGPTYNEQF

v_call: TRBV7-9
d_call: .
clone_size: once
j_call: TRBJ1-4
cdr3_aa: ASSSTESGEDEKLF

v_call: TRBV20-1
d_call: .
clone_size: few
j_call: TRBJ2-1
cdr3_aa: SARDYRALYNEQF

v_call: TRBV7-2
d_call: .
clone_size: many
j_call: TRBJ1-2
cdr3_aa: ASVGNYGYT

v_call: TRBV6-1
d_call: .
clone_size: .
j_call: TRBJ1-1
cdr3_aa: ASNQDAPERNTEAF

v_call: TRBV7-9
d_call: .
clone_size: few
j_call: TRBJ2-7
cdr3_aa: ASSQRNSEQY

v_call: TRBV10-3
d_call: .
clone_size: .
j_call: TRBJ1-1
cdr3_aa: ATRVGEGTEAF

v_call: TRBV27
d_call: .
clone_size: .
j_call: TRBJ1-1
cdr3_aa: ASSAGVGVEAF